The clone carrying this T cell receptor (beta chain) was seen once. Its antigen is not known. These data come from a study of cytomegalovirus exposure and HLA in healthy donors. Study-wide points: Subsequent analysis found a tendency for first-cohort TCR clusters to co-occur within the 120 or so validation repertoires. Specific recognition of CMV antigens was confirmed in vitro for a few chains (all CMV-associated).

Trimming pared 6 bases from V and 1 base from J, leaving 14 bases between. CDR3 length: 15 amino acids. In germline, CDR1 is MGHDK, CDR2 SYGVNS. Method: immunoSEQ multiplex PCR; TCRdb's copy keeps in-frame clones and lacks some. In the table there are around 300,000 clones, approximately 86% of which are singletons. This chain connects TRBV25-1 to TRBJ2-3; a weak D match, TRBD2 (6 bases). The receptor was isolated from a young woman in good health and CMV-seronegative. Material for sequencing was PBMCs. The CDR3 nucleotides are TGTGCCAGCAGGGGTCCTTGGGGGGGCACAGATACGCAGTATTTT. Protein sequence: CASRGPWGGTDTQYF.